A selection of T cell receptor beta chains follows, all from one sample in a study of cytomegalovirus exposure and HLA in healthy donors. Data came from immunoSEQ multiplex PCR; TCRdb stores just in-frame clones and leaves some out. The sample has over 15,000 clones, 84% seen once. Sequencing input: PBMCs. These receptors all come from a human donor in good health. Both conserved end residues are part of each CDR3. Fields, in order: V gene, clone size, D gene, J gene, CDR3 DNA, CDR3 protein. D genes are given only for firm matches. A clone size is listed for some rows: how often the clone was seen (once, few, many), or a class if it is expanded.

V: TRBV29-1
size: -
D: -
J: TRBJ2-7
DNA: TGCAGCGTTGAAGAGGGTGGGCAGGGGGGCTCCTACGAGCAGTACTTC
CDR3: CSVEEGGQGGSYEQYF

V: TRBV7-9
size: -
D: -
J: TRBJ2-2
DNA: TGTGCCAGCAACCTGGGTGAGGAATTGAACACCGGGGAGCTGTTTTTT
CDR3: CASNLGEELNTGELFF

V: TRBV11-2
size: -
D: TRBD2
J: TRBJ2-1
DNA: TGTGCCAGCAGCAACTCCGGGACTAGCGGGAGTAATGAGCAGTTCTTC
CDR3: CASSNSGTSGSNEQFF

V: TRBV19
size: -
D: -
J: TRBJ1-5
DNA: TGTGCCAGTAGTATAGATAGTTTTCTTCGGAGCAATCAGCCCCAGCATTTT
CDR3: CASSIDSFLRSNQPQHF

V: TRBV5-5
size: -
D: -
J: TRBJ1-5
DNA: TGTGCCAGCAGCTTGGGCCAGGGGATGAGCAATCAGCCCCAGCATTTT
CDR3: CASSLGQGMSNQPQHF

V: TRBV14
size: -
D: TRBD2
J: TRBJ2-7
DNA: TGTGCCAGCAGCCAAGCGGGGTGGAGGGCGGGAGTTCAATACGAGCAGTACTTC
CDR3: CASSQAGWRAGVQYEQYF

V: TRBV4-1
size: -
D: -
J: TRBJ1-2
DNA: TGCGCCAGCAGCCAAGGAACAGGTCCCCGAACCTTC
CDR3: CASSQGTGPRTF

V: TRBV5-4
size: -
D: -
J: TRBJ2-1
DNA: TGTGCCAGCAGCTTAAATACCCTAGGGGGTGGTCGGTCCTTGGAGCAGTTCTTC
CDR3: CASSLNTLGGGRSLEQFF

V: TRBV7-9
size: once
D: -
J: TRBJ1-1
DNA: TGTGCCAGCAGGCTCGGAGGAGGGCACACTGAAGCTTTCTTT
CDR3: CASRLGGGHTEAFF

V: TRBV10-1
size: -
D: -
J: TRBJ2-7
DNA: TGCGCCAGCAGTGAGCAAGGGGCAGGCCTCTACGAGCAGTACTTC
CDR3: CASSEQGAGLYEQYF

V: TRBV30
size: -
D: -
J: TRBJ1-6
DNA: TGTGCCTGGAGTGTGGGGGCAAGGTCACCCCTCCACTTT
CDR3: CAWSVGARSPLHF

V: TRBV5-4
size: -
D: TRBD2
J: TRBJ2-3
DNA: TGTGCCAGCAGCCGGAGGAAAGCGGGGGTGAACACAGATACGCAGTATTTT
CDR3: CASSRRKAGVNTDTQYF

V: TRBV5-1
size: -
D: TRBD1
J: TRBJ2-7
DNA: TGCGCCAGCAGCTACAGGGGTCTCGAGCAGTACTTC
CDR3: CASSYRGLEQYF

V: TRBV6-5
size: -
D: TRBD1
J: TRBJ2-7
DNA: TGTGCCAGCAGTTACTCAGGGGGCCCCTACGAGCAGTACTTC
CDR3: CASSYSGGPYEQYF

V: TRBV27
size: -
D: TRBD1
J: TRBJ1-2
DNA: TGTGCCAGCAGTTTCCGGACAGGGTGGAATTATGGCTACACCTTC
CDR3: CASSFRTGWNYGYTF

V: TRBV4-1
size: -
D: -
J: TRBJ2-7
DNA: TGCGCCAGCAGCCAAGGTAGGGGTAGCTCCTACGAGCAGTACTTC
CDR3: CASSQGRGSSYEQYF

V: TRBV10-3
size: few
D: -
J: TRBJ2-7
DNA: TGTGCCATCAGTGAGCCGAGCGGATCCTCCTACGAGCAGTACTTC
CDR3: CAISEPSGSSYEQYF

V: TRBV7-6
size: -
D: -
J: TRBJ2-7
DNA: TGTGCCAGCAGCCCCGGGGGTTCGGGGGACGAGCAGTACTTC
CDR3: CASSPGGSGDEQYF

V: TRBV5-8
size: few
D: -
J: TRBJ1-2
DNA: TGTGCCAGCAGCATGTTATATGGCTACACCTTC
CDR3: CASSMLYGYTF

V: TRBV2
size: -
D: TRBD1
J: TRBJ2-7
DNA: TGTGCCAGCCGCCTCGGGACAGAGTCTTACGAGCAGTACTTC
CDR3: CASRLGTESYEQYF

V: TRBV6-5
size: few
D: -
J: TRBJ1-1
DNA: TGTGCCAGCAATCCCTTCGGGAGGGTTTTGACTGAAGCTTTCTTT
CDR3: CASNPFGRVLTEAFF

V: TRBV2
size: few
D: -
J: TRBJ1-5
DNA: TGTGCCAGCAGTTCTTCCTATGGCAATCAGCCCCAGCATTTT
CDR3: CASSSSYGNQPQHF

V: TRBV4-3
size: -
D: -
J: TRBJ2-7
DNA: TGCGCCAGCAGCCAAACCCACGGGGGAATCGGCGAGCAGTACTTC
CDR3: CASSQTHGGIGEQYF

V: TRBV14
size: once
D: TRBD2
J: TRBJ2-7
DNA: TGTGCCAGCAGCCAACGACTAGCGGGTGCCTACGAGCAGTACTTC
CDR3: CASSQRLAGAYEQYF

V: TRBV7-2
size: -
D: TRBD1
J: TRBJ1-2
DNA: TGTGCCAGCAGCTTAGTGGACAGGGGGCTCGGCTACACCTTC
CDR3: CASSLVDRGLGYTF

V: TRBV6-6
size: -
D: -
J: TRBJ2-7
DNA: TGTGCCAGCAGTGTGACTAGGAGGGGCGAGCAGTACTTC
CDR3: CASSVTRRGEQYF

V: TRBV6-5
size: -
D: -
J: TRBJ1-2
DNA: TGTGCCAGCAGGCCCGACTCGGGATCCTATGGCTACACCTTC
CDR3: CASRPDSGSYGYTF

V: TRBV6-1
size: -
D: TRBD2
J: TRBJ2-5
DNA: TGTGCCAGCAAAGCTCCGGGGGGGCAAGAGACCCAGTACTTC
CDR3: CASKAPGGQETQYF

V: TRBV7-9
size: few
D: -
J: TRBJ2-7
DNA: TGTGCCAGCAGCTTATCGGGCTACGAGCAGTACTTC
CDR3: CASSLSGYEQYF

V: TRBV5-4
size: -
D: TRBD1
J: TRBJ2-3
DNA: TGTGCCAGCAGCACCGCACAGGGGCTAGATACGCAGTATTTT
CDR3: CASSTAQGLDTQYF

V: TRBV20-1
size: -
D: TRBD1
J: TRBJ1-5
DNA: TGCAACACGACAGGGCCTAGGGCCCAGCATTTT
CDR3: CNTTGPRAQHF

V: TRBV6-5
size: -
D: -
J: TRBJ2-4
DNA: TGTGCCAGCAGTTACTCCGAGTCTGGAAACATTCAGTACTTC
CDR3: CASSYSESGNIQYF

V: TRBV6-5
size: -
D: -
J: TRBJ1-1
DNA: TGTGCCAGCAGTTACTCTACAGTGAACACTGAAGCTTTCTTT
CDR3: CASSYSTVNTEAFF

V: TRBV11-2
size: -
D: TRBD1
J: TRBJ2-3
DNA: TGTGCCAGCAGCACGGACAGGGGGCTTGTAGATACGCAGTATTTT
CDR3: CASSTDRGLVDTQYF

V: TRBV29-1
size: -
D: -
J: TRBJ2-2
DNA: TGCAGCGTTGAAGGGGGACATCGGACCGGGGAGCTGTTTTTT
CDR3: CSVEGGHRTGELFF

V: TRBV14
size: -
D: TRBD1
J: TRBJ1-2
DNA: TGTGCCAGCAGCCAAGATGAGGAGGGGGCCCACTATGGCTACACCTTC
CDR3: CASSQDEEGAHYGYTF

V: TRBV29-1
size: -
D: TRBD1
J: TRBJ1-2
DNA: TGCAGCGTCCACGACAGGGGAAAAAACTATGGCTACACCTTC
CDR3: CSVHDRGKNYGYTF

V: TRBV10-2
size: -
D: TRBD1
J: TRBJ1-6
DNA: TGCGCCAGCAGTAATTTCGGACAGGGGGCCCATTCACCCCTCCACTTT
CDR3: CASSNFGQGAHSPLHF

V: TRBV15
size: -
D: -
J: TRBJ1-6
DNA: TGTGCCACTCGCCAAAGGGGGTATAATTCACCCCTCCACTTT
CDR3: CATRQRGYNSPLHF

V: TRBV4-1
size: -
D: TRBD2
J: TRBJ2-3
DNA: TGCGCCAGCAGCCAAGTGCCGGGACTAGCGGGAGCTTCTACAGATACGCAGTATTTT
CDR3: CASSQVPGLAGASTDTQYF

V: TRBV6-6
size: -
D: -
J: TRBJ2-1
DNA: TGCGCCAGCAGTGAGCTCACGTTGACCGGAGATGAGCAGTTCTTC
CDR3: CASSELTLTGDEQFF

V: TRBV11-2
size: -
D: -
J: TRBJ2-7
DNA: TGTGCCAGCAGCAACCCAGGGTCTAAGGGCGAGCAGTACTTC
CDR3: CASSNPGSKGEQYF

V: TRBV18
size: -
D: -
J: TRBJ2-7
DNA: TGTGCCAGCTCAACCCCGGAGCAATCCTACGAGCAGTACTTC
CDR3: CASSTPEQSYEQYF

V: TRBV4-1
size: -
D: TRBD1
J: TRBJ2-1
DNA: TGCGCCAGCAGCCAAGATGGTGGGACAGGGTTCGATAATGAGCAGTTCTTC
CDR3: CASSQDGGTGFDNEQFF

V: TRBV6-1
size: -
D: TRBD2
J: TRBJ2-1
DNA: TGTGCCAGCAGACTAGCGGGGCCAAACAATGAGCAGTTCTTC
CDR3: CASRLAGPNNEQFF

V: TRBV28
size: -
D: -
J: TRBJ1-1
DNA: TGTGCCAGCAGTTTAAGACAGATGAACACTGAAGCTTTCTTT
CDR3: CASSLRQMNTEAFF